These 8 T cell receptor beta chains were all obtained from the same sample, sequenced in a study of vaccination and CD4 T cells after COVID-19. The Oncomine TCR Beta short-read assay sequenced DNA from cultured CD4+ T cells. MiXCR, run by TCRdb on the PCR reads, gives a single entry per CDR3 protein. The data contain about 21,000 distinct CDR3 sequences, roughly half of them singletons. Treatment: roughly 10-day PBMC culture with coronavirus spike peptide pools or control peptides (ViraFEST assay). The antigens for these receptors are not known. Sequencing used CD4+ T cells from blood, cultured in vitro. All receptors derive from a human donor who had recovered from COVID-19.

This chain links TRBV7-2 with TRBJ2-1; 13 positions match TRBD2. V lost 3 bases and J lost 12; bases outside the gene matches: 8. The CDR3 spans 15 residues. Germline lookup yields CDR1 SGHTA and CDR2 FQGNSA. DNA of the CDR3: TGTGCCAGCAGCTTCGAAGGACTAGCGGGAGTATCGCAGTTCTTC. It yields the protein CASSFEGLAGVSQFF.

The chain links TRBV6-1 to TRBJ2-6, with 7 bases aligning to TRBD1. This CDR3 region has 20 residues. Germline trimming cut 6 bases from V and 0 bases from J; bases unmatched to any gene: 17. Germline V gene lookup returns CDR1 MNHNS and CDR2 SASEGT. CDR3 region: CASRRQGAALNPSGANVLTF. The CDR3 DNA reads as TGTGCCAGCAGACGACAGGGAGCCGCTTTAAACCCCTCTGGGGCCAACGTCCTGACTTTC.

Worth noting for this clonotype: The junction does not match germline at one end; this may be a read error. This chain links TRBV7-8 with TRBJ2-7; either TRBD1 or TRBD2 may fit D (5 bases each). Germline values: CDR1 SGHVS, CDR2 FQNEAQ. The length of the CDR3 is 14 residues. In DNA, the CDR3 is TGTGCCAGCAGCTTTAGCGAGAGAGGGGCCGAGGAGTACTTC. It is translated as CASSFSERGAEEYF. Supplemented by reference TRBV7-8 and TRBJ2-7, the full variable domain reads GAGVSQSPRYKVAKRGQDVALRCDPISGHVSLFWYQQALGQGPEFLTYFQNEAQLDKSGLPSDRFFAERPEGSVSTLKIQRTQQEDSAVYLCASSFSERGAEEYFGPGTRLTVT.

The chain recombines TRBV19 with TRBJ2-1; D gene ambiguous. This CDR3 spans 11 amino acids. Germline V gene lookup returns CDR1 LNHDA and CDR2 SQIVND (reference sequence). Trimming removed 5 bases at V and 4 bases at J, with 3 bases between. CDR3 protein: CASSSYNEQFF. The CDR3 nucleotides read TGTGCCAGTAGTTCTTACAATGAGCAGTTCTTC. Based on the CDR3 plus reference TRBV19 and TRBJ2-1, the full variable domain is DGGITQSPKYLFRKEGQNVTLSCEQNLNHDAMYWYRQDPGQGLRLIYYSQIVNDFQKGDIAEGYSVSREKKESFPLTVTSAQKNPTAFYLCASSSYNEQFFGPGTRLTVL.

This sequence joins TRBV27 and TRBJ2-1; perhaps TRBD2 as D (7 bases). Per the germline V gene, CDR1 is MNHEY and CDR2 is SMNVEV (reference sequence). Trimming took 5 bases from V and 4 from J, leaving 18 bases between them. The CDR3 has 16 residues. The CDR3 DNA follows: TGTGCCAGCAGTCGCCAGGGGACTACCTTTTACAATGAGCAGTTCTTC. This encodes CASSRQGTTFYNEQFF.

The V and J genes are TRBV21-1 and TRBJ2-3; TRBD2 is the table's D call and was not checked against the DNA. TRBV21-1 is classified as a pseudogene. There are 16 residues in the CDR3. In DNA, the CDR3 is TGTGCCAGCAGCAGAATAGCGGGGGGTCCGGGAGATACGCAGTATTTT. Protein product: CASSRIAGGPGDTQYF.

This clonotype was seen a handful of times. The chain combines TRBV7-8 with TRBJ1-5; no reliable D call. Germline V gives CDR1 SGHVS, CDR2 FQNEAQ. V was shortened by 1 base and J by 1 base, with 5 bases between the two germline ends. The CDR3 is 14 residues long. CDR3 coding DNA: TGTGCCAGCAGCTTAGTTGAAAGCAATCAGCCCCAGCATTTT. Protein sequence: CASSLVESNQPQHF. Drawing the rest from reference TRBV7-8 and TRBJ1-5, the complete variable domain is GAGVSQSPRYKVAKRGQDVALRCDPISGHVSLFWYQQALGQGPEFLTYFQNEAQLDKSGLPSDRFFAERPEGSVSTLKIQRTQQEDSAVYLCASSLVESNQPQHFGDGTRLSIL.

This chain joins TRBV11-1 and TRBJ1-1, with TRBD1 identical over 7 bases. The CDR3 extends over 16 amino acids. V lost 3 bases and J lost 1; bases outside the gene matches: 8. Germline V gene sequence: CDR1 SGHAT, CDR2 FQDESV (reference sequence). The CDR3 DNA is TGTGCCAGCAGCTTTCGTACAGGGGCAAGGAACACTGAAGCTTTCTTT. Protein product: CASSFRTGARNTEAFF.